Below, 13 T cell receptor beta chains from the same sample are listed, as sequenced in a study of blood T cells in healthy people across ages. Then a second PCR, running roughly 7 to 12 cycles, was carried out with a sample-barcoded 5' primer and a J-beta primer mix. TCRdb recomputed calls from the 5' RACE reads with MiXCR, one row per CDR3 protein. This table has over 450,000 distinct CDR3 sequences, under 30% appearing once. A further study also used this sample, focusing on T cells of mothers and their children.

Sequenced sample: blood. These receptors originate from a boy aged 10-17 years in good health.

V is TRBV4-3 and J is TRBJ1-1; 12 positions agree with TRBD1. The CDR3 covers 16 residues. Germline V gene sequence: CDR1 LGHNA, CDR2 YSLEER. V dropped 7 bases and J dropped 0; count of bases not matched to a gene: 6. The CDR3 is CASTPGTGGLNTEAFF. In DNA, the CDR3 is TGCGCCAGCACCCCCGGGACAGGGGGCTTGAACACTGAAGCTTTCTTT.

The J gene is TRBJ1-4, the V gene TRBV6-5; tentative D call: TRBD1 (5 bases). The CDR3 is 15 amino acids. The germline V gene has CDR1 MNHEY and CDR2 SVGAGI. The V and J ends lost 0 bases and 4 bases respectively, with 9 bases between them. CDR3 sequence: CASSYSRQYNEKLFF. In DNA form, the CDR3 reads TGTGCCAGCAGTTACTCGAGACAGTATAATGAAAAACTGTTTTTT.

The chain carries TRBV7-2 and TRBJ1-1, with a possible D match to TRBD1 (5 bases). The CDR3 loop spans 16 amino acids. V was cut by 2 bases and J by 1 base, with 14 bases left in between. CDR1 and CDR2 (germline): SGHTA, FQGNSA. In DNA form, the CDR3 reads TGTGCCAGCAGCTTACGGAGGGGACTTGGGAACACTGAAGCTTTCTTT. Protein product: CASSLRRGLGNTEAFF. The whole variable domain, filled in from reference TRBV7-2 and TRBJ1-1, reads GAGVSQSPSNKVTEKGKDVELRCDPISGHTALYWYRQSLGQGLEFLIYFQGNSAPDKSGLPSDRFSAERTGGSVSTLTIQRTQQEDSAVYLCASSLRRGLGNTEAFFGQGTRLTVV.

V and J are TRBV6-5 and TRBJ2-5; 7 nucleotides line up with TRBD2. CDR1 MNHEY and CDR2 SVGAGI come from the germline V gene. V dropped 0 bases and J dropped 2; count of bases not matched to a gene: 3. The CDR3 loop spans 15 amino acids. CDR3 nucleotide sequence: TGTGCCAGCAGTTACTCTGGCGGGAGACAAGAGACCCAGTACTTC. The encoded protein is CASSYSGGRQETQYF.

There are a few counts of this clonotype. The CDR3 end shows no conserved phenylalanine or tryptophan, and so a read error is likely. It is unclear where the CDR3 begins or ends on the DNA, so no DNA is shown, and the CDR3 is as TCRdb lists it. The chain combines TRBV28 with TRBJ2-5; the D call TRBD1 from the table was never checked on the DNA. Both ends counted, the CDR3 spans 8 residues. CDR1 and CDR2 (germline): MDHEN, SYDVKM. The CDR3 sequence: CASSATGL.

This sequence joins TRBV24-1 and TRBJ2-1; 12 bases align to TRBD2. This CDR3 is 15 amino acids long. With 4 bases clipped from V and 10 bases from J, the junction kept 7 bases outside the gene matches. Per the germline V gene, CDR1 is KGHDR and CDR2 is SFDVKD. CDR3 DNA: TGTGCCACCAGTGACCCTACTAGCGGGAGGTGGGAGCAGTTCTTC. This encodes CATSDPTSGRWEQFF.

The chain is built from TRBV7-9 and TRBJ2-5; weak D call: TRBD1 (6 bases). This CDR3 is 15 amino acids long. V was clipped by 6 bases and J by 0 bases, with 14 bases between them. Germline lookup yields CDR1 SEHNR and CDR2 FQNEAQ (reference sequence). The CDR3 loop reads CASSVRTAYQETQYF. The CDR3 DNA reads TGTGCCAGCAGTGTAAGGACAGCGTACCAAGAGACCCAGTACTTC.

The chain has TRBV27 and TRBJ2-5, with TRBD2 matching 10 bases. The end of the DNA is better explained by TRBJ2-1, so the J call may be wrong. This CDR3 is built from 15 residues. From germline, CDR1 is MNHEY and CDR2 SMNVEV (reference sequence). CDR3 in DNA: TGTGCCAGCAGTTTAGTGGCTAGCGGGAGTGGCGAGCAGTTCTTC. It translates to CASSLVASGSGEQFF.

The rearrangement uses TRBV6-2 or TRBV6-3 and TRBJ1-1, with 8 positions matching TRBD1. Germline V lookup: CDR1 MNHEY, CDR2 SVGEGT. This CDR3 is built from 15 residues. The ends lost 5 bases at V and 4 bases at J; junction bases unmatched: 9. CDR3 sequence reads: CASSPQPTGGTEAFF. CDR3 in DNA: TGTGCCAGCAGTCCTCAACCCACAGGGGGCACTGAAGCTTTCTTT.

This rearrangement joins TRBV7-2 to TRBJ1-2; possible D gene TRBD1, 6 bases. Germline lookup yields CDR1 SGHTA and CDR2 FQGNSA. The CDR3 covers 14 residues. V gave up 5 bases and J gave up 7 bases, with 17 bases separating them. CDR3 in DNA: TGTGCCAGCAGCCCCAGGGCCAGGGGAAGTGGCTACACCTTC. Encoded protein: CASSPRARGSGYTF. Drawing the rest from reference TRBV7-2 and TRBJ1-2, the complete variable domain is GAGVSQSPSNKVTEKGKDVELRCDPISGHTALYWYRQSLGQGLEFLIYFQGNSAPDKSGLPSDRFSAERTGGSVSTLTIQRTQQEDSAVYLCASSPRARGSGYTFGSGTRLTVV.

The chain joins TRBV29-1 to TRBJ2-7, with a tentative D call TRBD2 (5 bases). Germline V CDR1 and CDR2: SQVTM, ANQGSEA. The ends were cut back, 4 bases at V and 5 bases at J, with 12 bases in the middle. CDR3 length: 12 residues. CDR3 loop: CSVVEGSDEQYF. The DNA of the CDR3 is TGCAGCGTTGTTGAAGGGAGCGACGAGCAGTACTTC.

The rearrangement joins TRBV9 to TRBJ1-4; D is uncertain. The germline V gene has CDR1 SGDLS and CDR2 YYNGEE. V lost 3 bases and J lost 6, with 12 bases in between. The CDR3 has 14 residues. CDR3 residues: CASSAQYLDEKLFF. The CDR3 region has the DNA TGTGCCAGCAGCGCACAGTATTTGGATGAAAAACTGTTTTTT. Full variable domain (remainder filled in from reference TRBV9 and TRBJ1-4): DSGVTQTPKHLITATGQRVTLRCSPRSGDLSVYWYQQSLDQGLQFLIQYYNGEERAKGNILERFSAQQFPDLHSELNLSSLELGDSALYFCASSAQYLDEKLFFGSGTQLSVL.

J is TRBJ2-5 and V is TRBV7-9, with a weak D call TRBD2 (6 bases). The CDR3 covers 14 residues. The ends were cut back, 5 bases at V and 5 bases at J, with 15 bases in the middle. In germline, CDR1 is SEHNR, CDR2 FQNEAQ (reference sequence). The CDR3 nucleotides are TGTGCCAGCAGCCCGGGGACTGCATGGGAGACCCAGTACTTC. Translating gives CASSPGTAWETQYF.